The 14 T cell receptor beta chains given below trace back to one sample, sequenced in a study of cytomegalovirus exposure and HLA in healthy donors. The PCR used 60 Vbeta and 13 Jbeta primers. Profiled with immunoSEQ multiplex PCR; TCRdb holds only in-frame clones, not every one. This table holds nearly 200,000 clones. Sequences were obtained from PBMCs. All receptors come from a boy between 10 and 17 years old in good health and CMV-seronegative.

The chain has TRBV25-1 and TRBJ1-2; D ambiguous. The V gene's germline CDR1 is MGHDK and CDR2 SYGVNS. This CDR3 comprises 16 residues. V was cut by 3 bases and J by 0 bases, with 14 bases left in between. CDR3 nucleotides: TGTGCCAGCAGTGAGCATTACAGCTTGACTAACTATGGCTACACCTTC. This translates into CASSEHYSLTNYGYTF.

This chain uses TRBV5-1 with TRBJ1-6; tentatively, D is TRBD1 (6 bases). Germline V lookup: CDR1 SGHRS, CDR2 YFSETQ. V lost 0 bases and J lost 6, with 10 bases in between. CDR3 length equals 15 residues. The CDR3: CASSLGQASNSPLHF. In nucleotides, the CDR3 is TGCGCCAGCAGCTTGGGACAGGCCTCTAATTCACCCCTCCACTTT.

The chain has TRBV10-3 and TRBJ2-6; the D gene is possibly TRBD1 (5 bases). This CDR3 spans 15 amino acids. CDR1 is ENHRY, CDR2 SYGVKD, per germline. V was trimmed by 10 bases and J by 4 bases, leaving 17 bases between them. The CDR3 DNA is TGTGCCAGCAGCCGTAGGGGCGACGGGGCCAACGTCCTGACTTTC. As protein: CASSRRGDGANVLTF.

This chain links TRBV11-2 with TRBJ2-1, with a tentative D call TRBD2 (5 bases). The V gene lost 0 bases and the J gene lost 9 bases, with 12 bases spanning the gap. CDR3 size: 14 residues. Germline V gene sequence: CDR1 SGHAT, CDR2 FQNNGV. CDR3 residues: CASSLDMEAGEQFF. DNA for the CDR3: TGTGCCAGCAGCTTAGATATGGAGGCGGGTGAGCAGTTCTTC.

The chain joins TRBV20-1 to TRBJ1-1; D is undetermined. The germline V gene encodes CDR1 DFQATT and CDR2 SNEGSKA (reference sequence). CDR3 size: 11 residues. Trimming removed 7 bases at V and 2 bases at J, with 8 bases between. CDR3 sequence (DNA): TGCAGTGTTAGCCTCAACACTGAAGCTTTCTTT. Its protein product is CSVSLNTEAFF.

The V and J genes are TRBV7-3 and TRBJ2-7, with D possibly being TRBD2 (5 bases). Germline CDR1 and CDR2: SGHTA and FQGTGA. CDR3 length equals 13 residues. V lost 3 bases and J 5 bases, leaving 11 bases between the germline ends. This chain's CDR3 is CASSLGSSNEQYF. The DNA of the CDR3 is TGTGCCAGCAGCTTGGGGAGTAGCAACGAGCAGTACTTC.

The V gene is TRBV19, the J gene TRBJ2-7, with 9 positions matching TRBD2. Germline V gene lookup returns CDR1 LNHDA and CDR2 SQIVND (reference sequence). V was clipped by 1 base and J by 4 bases; unmatched bases: 8. The CDR3 is 16 residues long. CDR3 sequence reads: CASSIVSGLAWYEQYF. The CDR3 coding sequence is TGTGCCAGTAGTATAGTAAGTGGACTAGCGTGGTACGAGCAGTACTTC.

The rearrangement links TRBV28 to TRBJ1-2; 8 bases match TRBD1. CDR1 and CDR2 from the germline V gene are MDHEN and SYDVKM. The CDR3 totals 12 residues. V shed 10 bases and J 2 bases; nucleotides not matched to a gene: 3. This CDR3 is CATGTGNYGYTF. The DNA for the CDR3 is TGTGCCACCGGGACAGGAAACTATGGCTACACCTTC.

The genes are TRBV2 and TRBJ2-5, with 9 positions matching TRBD1. The CDR3 runs to 15 residues. The ends lost 11 bases at V and 4 bases at J; junction bases unmatched: 14. The germline gives CDR1 SNHLY, CDR2 FYNNEI. CDR3 residues: CAGSPQGARGETQYF. DNA for the CDR3: TGTGCCGGGAGCCCACAGGGGGCCAGAGGAGAGACCCAGTACTTC.

The V gene is TRBV6-6, the J gene TRBJ1-3, with 7 nucleotides matching TRBD1. This CDR3 has 12 amino acids. V was clipped by 6 bases and J by 8 bases; unmatched bases: 4. Germline CDR1 and CDR2: MNHNY and SVGAGI (reference sequence). CDR3 DNA sequence: TGTGCCAGCAGCTTCCAGGGGGACACCATATATTTT. It specifies CASSFQGDTIYF.

This sequence joins TRBV14 and TRBJ2-7; perhaps TRBD1 as D (6 bases). The CDR3 extends over 14 amino acids. Looked up from germline, CDR1 is SGHDN and CDR2 is FVKESK. Trimming cost V 4 bases and J 4 bases, with 14 bases left between them. CDR3 in DNA: TGTGCCAGCAGCCGCGGGTTGGGGGCGTACGAGCAGTACTTC. The encoded protein is CASSRGLGAYEQYF.

This chain joins TRBV2 and TRBJ1-1; D call uncertain. Germline V lookup: CDR1 SNHLY, CDR2 FYNNEI. V lost 4 bases and J lost 4, with 13 bases in between. The CDR3 is 14 amino acids. CDR3 sequence: CASSGEGRVTEAFF. The CDR3 nucleotides are TGTGCCAGCAGTGGGGAAGGGCGGGTCACTGAAGCTTTCTTT.

The chain uses TRBV14 and TRBJ1-3; D is perhaps TRBD1 (5 bases). The length of the CDR3 is 16 residues. Per the germline V gene, CDR1 is SGHDN and CDR2 is FVKESK. V was trimmed by 1 base and J by 0 bases, leaving 10 bases between them. In DNA, the CDR3 is TGTGCCAGCAGCCAAGTTTTTCAGGGCTCTGGAAACACCATATATTTT. Translating it yields CASSQVFQGSGNTIYF.

The chain carries TRBV2 and TRBJ1-3, with D hard to call. CDR3 size: 20 residues. Germline V gives CDR1 SNHLY, CDR2 FYNNEI. V was trimmed by 1 base and J by 0 bases, leaving 22 bases between them. CDR3 in amino acids: CASSEVVGRELSSSGNTIYF. The CDR3 DNA reads TGTGCCAGCAGTGAAGTCGTTGGGAGGGAGCTCTCTTCCTCTGGAAACACCATATATTTT.